The 19 T cell receptor beta chains below all came from one sample that was sequenced in a study of OX40 agonist ivuxolimab in advanced cancers. Produced via immunoSEQ multiplex PCR; TCRdb's table is partial and in-frame only. The table has fewer than 60,000 clones, 75% to 90% seen once. Sequenced here: CD4+ or CD8+ T cells sorted from blood, sampled in a trial of the OX40 agonist ivuxolimab. The receptor set was obtained from an adult with an advanced solid tumor such as melanoma, head and neck, liver or kidney cancer.

The J gene is TRBJ2-1, the V gene TRBV7-2; TRBD1 agrees at 9 bases. CDR3 length equals 14 residues. J gave up 8 bases and V 4 bases, and 6 bases lay outside the gene matches. The germline CDR1 and CDR2 sequences are SGHTA and FQGNSA. The DNA of the CDR3 is TGTGCCAGCAGCTCGACAGGGGGTAAGGATGAGCAGTTCTTC. It yields the protein CASSSTGGKDEQFF.

The chain has TRBV4-1 and TRBJ1-4; 7 bases map to TRBD1. Trimming at V came to 4 bases and at J to 5 bases, leaving 13 bases not matched to a gene. The CDR3 length is 17 residues. Germline V lookup: CDR1 MGHRA, CDR2 YSYEKL. This CDR3 reads CASSPGGLRARNEKLFF. In DNA, the CDR3 is TGCGCCAGCAGCCCAGGGGGTCTCCGGGCCAGAAATGAAAAACTGTTTTTT.

The V and J genes are TRBV6-5 and TRBJ2-7, with D possibly being TRBD1 (5 bases). Germline CDR1 and CDR2: MNHEY and SVGAGI. The CDR3 runs to 13 residues. The ends were cut back, 6 bases at V and 5 bases at J, with 14 bases in the middle. The CDR3: CASRNMGLNEQYF. As DNA, the CDR3 is TGTGCCAGCAGGAACATGGGGCTCAACGAGCAGTACTTC.

The CDR3 DNA follows: TGTGCCAGCAGCCGGGACAGGGAAAGCAATCAGCCCCAGCATTTT. Translation: CASSRDRESNQPQHF. This chain uses TRBV6-4 with TRBJ1-5, with 9 bases identical to TRBD1. The CDR3 is 15 amino acids. In germline, CDR1 is MRHNA, CDR2 SNTAGT. J lost 1 base, V lost 6 bases, and 4 bases had no gene match.

The V gene is TRBV18, the J gene TRBJ1-6; 9 positions match TRBD1. Germline CDR1 and CDR2: KGHSH and LQKENI. This CDR3 has 18 amino acids. With V trimmed by 9 bases and J by 1 base, 13 bases remained unmatched. CDR3 protein: CASSAGTGIGSYNSPLHF. Here the CDR3 DNA reads TGTGCCAGTTCCGCCGGGACAGGGATCGGGTCCTATAATTCACCCCTCCACTTT.

This chain uses TRBV19 with TRBJ1-1; D is undetermined. The CDR3 runs 13 residues. The germline gives CDR1 LNHDA, CDR2 SQIVND (reference sequence). V lost 4 bases, J lost 1 base, and 7 bases lay in between. The chain's CDR3 is CASSTSRNTEAFF. DNA of the CDR3: TGTGCCAGTAGTACGTCCCGGAACACTGAAGCTTTCTTT.

This clone was observed once. This chain uses TRBV5-4 with TRBJ2-7; 9 bases line up with TRBD1. This CDR3 region has 13 residues. The germline gives CDR1 SGHNT, CDR2 YYREEE (reference sequence). J lost 7 bases, V lost 4 bases, and 6 bases had no gene match. The CDR3 protein is CASSRDRVSEQYF. CDR3 sequence (DNA): TGTGCCAGCAGCCGGGACAGGGTATCAGAGCAGTACTTC. Looking up the rest from reference TRBV5-4 and TRBJ2-7 gives the full variable domain: ETGVTQSPTHLIKTRGQQVTLRCSSQSGHNTVSWYQQALGQGPQFIFQYYREEENGRGNFPPRFSGLQFPNYSSELNVNALELDDSALYLCASSRDRVSEQYFGPGTRLTVT.

The genes are TRBV28 and TRBJ1-5; D is unresolved. The CDR3 extends over 13 amino acids. Germline values: CDR1 MDHEN, CDR2 SYDVKM. Trimming pared 8 bases from V and 0 bases from J, leaving 8 bases between. The CDR3 is CASLGYSNQPQHF. The DNA for the CDR3 is TGTGCCAGCCTGGGATATAGCAATCAGCCCCAGCATTTT.

The chain uses TRBV6-5 and TRBJ1-4, with 9 nucleotides matching TRBD1. CDR3 length: 14 residues. Trimming at V came to 6 bases and at J to 5 bases, leaving 4 bases not matched to a gene. The germline V gene has CDR1 MNHEY and CDR2 SVGAGI. The CDR3 DNA reads TGTGCCAGCAGACCGACAGGGGGGAATGAAAAACTGTTTTTT. It codes for CASRPTGGNEKLFF.

J is TRBJ2-7 and V is TRBV4-1, with 8 bases fitting TRBD2. Trimming cost V 4 bases and J 3 bases; bases outside gene matches: 14. Per germline, CDR1 MGHRA and CDR2 YSYEKL. This CDR3 is built from 17 residues. The CDR3 protein is CASSPLDSRGGNYEQYF. For the CDR3, the DNA is TGCGCCAGCAGCCCACTAGATTCCCGGGGGGGTAACTACGAGCAGTACTTC.

The chain carries TRBV5-1 and TRBJ2-3; possible D gene TRBD2, 5 bases. The CDR3 is 16 residues long. Trimming stripped 4 bases from V and 3 bases from J, with 18 bases between. The germline V gene encodes CDR1 SGHRS and CDR2 YFSETQ. CDR3: CASSTARGMGTDTQYF. CDR3 DNA: TGCGCCAGCAGCACCGCCCGGGGTATGGGGACAGATACGCAGTATTTT.

The CDR3: CASSEGGADQPQHF. The CDR3 nucleotides read TGTGCCAGCAGTGAAGGGGGGGCCGATCAGCCCCAGCATTTT. The chain has TRBV6-1 and TRBJ1-5; D may be TRBD1 (6 bases). Trimming took 1 base from V and 5 from J, leaving 9 bases between them. CDR3 length: 14 amino acids. Germline CDR1 and CDR2: MNHNS and SASEGT.

This chain uses TRBV7-2 with TRBJ2-7, with 8 nucleotides matching TRBD2. The CDR3 spans 14 residues. V dropped 1 base and J dropped 7; count of bases not matched to a gene: 6. Looked up from germline, CDR1 is SGHTA and CDR2 is FQGNSA. The DNA of the CDR3 is TGTGCCAGCAGCTTAGACGGGGGGGCAAGGGAGCAGTACTTC. Translation gives CASSLDGGAREQYF.

The chain is built from TRBV5-1 and TRBJ2-7; maybe TRBD2 (6 bases). Per the germline V gene, CDR1 is SGHRS and CDR2 is YFSETQ. V lost 4 bases, J lost 1 base, and 15 bases lay in between. This CDR3 spans 15 amino acids. The CDR3 sequence is CASSPGGPPSYEQYF. The CDR3 DNA sequence: TGCGCCAGCAGCCCCGGAGGGCCCCCTTCCTACGAGCAGTACTTC.

This clone turned up a few times. The chain combines TRBV28 with TRBJ2-4, with D possibly matching TRBD2 (5 bases). The CDR3 is made up of 12 amino acids. Germline assignment: CDR1 MDHEN and CDR2 SYDVKM. V lost 6 bases, J lost 7 bases, and 10 bases lay in between. The CDR3 DNA sequence: TGTGCCAGCAGAGGACCGGGGAACATTCAGTACTTC. Translating it yields CASRGPGNIQYF.

The chain is built from TRBV19 and TRBJ1-1; D gene ambiguous. Germline-derived CDR1 and CDR2 are LNHDA and SQIVND (reference sequence). This CDR3 is 11 amino acids long. V was pared by 1 base and J by 9 bases, with 6 bases between. DNA for the CDR3: TGTGCCAGTAGTATAGCGCCGAAAGCTTTCTTT. Translating it yields CASSIAPKAFF.

Here the CDR3 reads CASSQFRGADNEQFF. The CDR3 nucleotides are TGTGCCAGCAGCCAATTCCGAGGGGCCGACAATGAGCAGTTCTTC. The chain is built from TRBV14 and TRBJ2-1; D possibly uses TRBD1 or TRBD2 (5 bases each). Germline CDR1 is SGHDN and CDR2 is FVKESK. The CDR3 is 15 amino acids. Trimming stripped 2 bases from V and 5 bases from J, with 13 bases between.

CDR3 residues: CASSLTTGTRSNQPQHF. The CDR3 DNA is TGTGCCAGCAGCTTGACGACCGGGACAAGAAGCAATCAGCCCCAGCATTTT. This rearrangement joins TRBV5-6 to TRBJ1-5; tentative D call: TRBD1 (6 bases). Germline V gene lookup returns CDR1 SGHDT and CDR2 YYEEEE. The V gene lost 1 base and the J gene lost 1 base, with 15 bases spanning the gap. This CDR3 is 17 amino acids long.

This clone has a single count. The CDR3 reads CASSKVTDVGELFF. As DNA, the CDR3 is TGTGCCAGTAGTAAAGTGACTGATGTCGGGGAGCTGTTTTTT. This sequence joins TRBV19 and TRBJ2-2; unclear D gene. The V end lost 4 bases, the J end lost 7 bases, and 13 bases lay between the germline ends. In germline, CDR1 is LNHDA, CDR2 SQIVND (reference sequence). The CDR3 extends over 14 amino acids.